Detailed here is one TCR beta chain. What it binds is unknown. The use of genomic DNA as template underpinned the TCR beta VDJ and CDR3 profiling. Each CDR3 protein gets one entry after TCRdb re-called the reads with MiXCR. The top ten hold 29% of the sample, which has around 230,000 distinct CDR3 sequences, about 59% seen once. Per germline, CDR1 SGHVS and CDR2 FQNEAQ. The CDR3 spans 15 residues. V shed 3 bases and J shed 5 bases, with 16 bases lying between them. These data come from a study of CD8+CD57+ T cells in acquired aplastic anemia. Study-level points and caveats: Patients had around 30 CD8+ CDR3 sequences in common with controls (the shared set).

The V call is TRBV7-8, the J call TRBJ2-5; no reliable D call. The sequencing sample was made of sorted CD4+, CD8+, or CD8+CD57+ T cells (not recorded which) from PBMCs. The receptor comes from a human donor in good health. The CDR3 coding sequence is TGTGCCAGCAGCTTGCCGCGGAGAATGGGGGAGACCCAGTACTTC. Protein sequence: CASSLPRRMGETQYF. The full variable domain, its missing parts supplied by reference TRBV7-8 and TRBJ2-5, is GAGVSQSPRYKVAKRGQDVALRCDPISGHVSLFWYQQALGQGPEFLTYFQNEAQLDKSGLPSDRFFAERPEGSVSTLKIQRTQQEDSAVYLCASSLPRRMGETQYFGPGTRLLVL.